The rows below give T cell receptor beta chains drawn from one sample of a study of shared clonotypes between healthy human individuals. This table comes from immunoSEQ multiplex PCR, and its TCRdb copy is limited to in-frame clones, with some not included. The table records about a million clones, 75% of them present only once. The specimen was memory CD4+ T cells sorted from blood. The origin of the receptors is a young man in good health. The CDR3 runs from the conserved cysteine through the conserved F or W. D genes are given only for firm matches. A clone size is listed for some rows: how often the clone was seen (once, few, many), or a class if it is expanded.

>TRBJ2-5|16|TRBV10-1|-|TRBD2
CASSEGGSGTQETQYF
TGCGCCAGCAGTGAGGGGGGTAGCGGGACGCAAGAGACCCAGTACTTC
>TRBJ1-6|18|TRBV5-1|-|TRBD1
CASSLSGQGGSYNSPLHF
TGCGCCAGCAGCTTGTCGGGACAGGGAGGGTCCTATAATTCACCCCTCCACTTT
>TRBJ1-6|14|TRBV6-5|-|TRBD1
CASRIGTDNSPLHF
TGTGCCAGCAGGATTGGGACAGATAATTCACCCCTCCACTTT
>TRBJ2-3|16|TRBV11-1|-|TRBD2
CASSVLAGGPMDTQYF
TGTGCCAGCAGCGTCTTAGCGGGGGGGCCAATGGATACGCAGTATTTT
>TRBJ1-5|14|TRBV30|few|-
CAWREGYSNQPQHF
TGTGCCTGGAGGGAAGGATATAGCAATCAGCCCCAGCATTTT
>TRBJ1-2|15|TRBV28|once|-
CASSPNAGRLYGYTF
TGTGCCAGCAGCCCGAACGCGGGACGGCTTTATGGCTACACCTTC
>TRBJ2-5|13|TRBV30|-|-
CAGDERAGETQYF
TGTGCCGGGGATGAGAGGGCCGGGGAGACCCAGTACTTC
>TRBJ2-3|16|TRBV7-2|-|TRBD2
CASSTLEAGTSDTQYF
TGTGCCAGCAGCACCCTCGAAGCGGGAACCTCAGATACGCAGTATTTT
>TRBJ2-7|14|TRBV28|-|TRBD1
CASSSGQATYEQYF
TGTGCCAGCAGTTCGGGACAGGCGACCTACGAGCAGTACTTC
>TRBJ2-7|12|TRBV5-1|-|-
CASSLPAYEQYF
TGCGCCAGCAGCTTGCCCGCCTACGAGCAGTACTTC
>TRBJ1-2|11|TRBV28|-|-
CASSGTYGYTF
TGTGCCAGCTCTGGGACTTATGGCTACACCTTC
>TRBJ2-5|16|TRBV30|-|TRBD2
CAWSPVWGGGGETQYF
TGTGCCTGGAGCCCCGTTTGGGGGGGTGGCGGAGAGACCCAGTACTTC
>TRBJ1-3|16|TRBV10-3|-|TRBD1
CAIGPGQTVSGNTIYF
TGTGCCATCGGCCCGGGACAGACTGTCTCTGGAAACACCATATATTTT
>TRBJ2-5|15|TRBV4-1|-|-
CASSQVGRERETQYF
TGCGCCAGCAGCCAAGTTGGCCGGGAGAGAGAGACCCAGTACTTC
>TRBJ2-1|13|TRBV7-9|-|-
CASRQTIANEQFF
TGTGCCAGCAGACAAACGATAGCAAATGAGCAGTTCTTC
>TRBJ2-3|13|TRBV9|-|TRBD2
CATQRGPTDTQYF
TGTGCCACCCAGCGGGGCCCGACAGATACGCAGTATTTT
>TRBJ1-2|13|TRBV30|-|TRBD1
CAWTPDRVSGYTF
TGTGCCTGGACTCCGGACAGGGTCTCTGGCTACACCTTC
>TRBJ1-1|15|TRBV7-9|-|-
CASSLWPTGPTEAFF
TGTGCCAGCAGCTTATGGCCAACAGGGCCCACTGAAGCTTTCTTT
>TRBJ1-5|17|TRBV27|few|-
CASSFGGTPKGNQPQHF
TGTGCCAGCAGTTTCGGAGGGACACCCAAGGGCAATCAGCCCCAGCATTTT
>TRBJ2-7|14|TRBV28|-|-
CASSTGREPYEQYF
TGTGCCAGCAGTACCGGACGGGAGCCCTACGAGCAGTACTTC
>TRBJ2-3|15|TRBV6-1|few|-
CASSHQRTATDTQYF
TGTGCCAGCAGTCATCAACGGACGGCCACAGATACGCAGTATTTT
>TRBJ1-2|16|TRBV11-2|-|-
CASSLELGRTNYGYTF
TGTGCCAGCAGCTTAGAGCTAGGGCGAACTAACTATGGCTACACCTTC
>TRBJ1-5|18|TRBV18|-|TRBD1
CASSPNSGTGASGQPQHF
TGTGCCAGCTCACCCAACTCCGGGACAGGGGCTTCGGGACAGCCCCAGCATTTT
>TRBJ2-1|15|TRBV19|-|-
CASSNSGGTNNEQFF
TGTGCCAGTAGTAATAGCGGCGGGACCAACAATGAGCAGTTCTTC
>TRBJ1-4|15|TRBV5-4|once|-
CASSLAQGANEKLFF
TGTGCCAGCAGCTTGGCCCAGGGAGCTAATGAAAAACTGTTTTTT
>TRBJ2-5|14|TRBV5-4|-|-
CASSDGARDGTQYF
TGTGCCAGCAGTGACGGGGCCCGGGATGGGACCCAGTACTTC
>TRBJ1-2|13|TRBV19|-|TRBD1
CASTLTGGYGYTF
TGTGCCAGTACCCTTACAGGGGGCTATGGCTACACCTTC
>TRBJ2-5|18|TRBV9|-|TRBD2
CASSAPSGLAGGKETQYF
TGTGCCAGCAGCGCCCCATCGGGACTAGCGGGAGGAAAGGAGACCCAGTACTTC
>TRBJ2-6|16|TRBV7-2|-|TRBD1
CASSIGTVSGANVLTF
TGTGCCAGCAGCATAGGGACAGTCTCTGGGGCCAACGTCCTGACTTTC
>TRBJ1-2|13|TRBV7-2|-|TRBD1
CASSRTGYRGYTF
TGTGCCAGCAGCCGGACAGGGTATCGTGGCTACACCTTC
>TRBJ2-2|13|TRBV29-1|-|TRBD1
CSGGQANTGELFF
TGCAGCGGTGGACAGGCGAACACCGGGGAGCTGTTTTTT
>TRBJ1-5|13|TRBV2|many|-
CAGSQDSNQPQHF
TGTGCCGGATCCCAGGATAGCAATCAGCCCCAGCATTTT
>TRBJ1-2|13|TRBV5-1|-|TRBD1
CASSMTGEGGYTF
TGCGCCAGCAGTATGACAGGGGAGGGTGGCTACACCTTC
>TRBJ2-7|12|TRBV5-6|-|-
CASSFIGAEQYF
TGTGCCAGCAGCTTCATCGGGGCCGAGCAGTACTTC
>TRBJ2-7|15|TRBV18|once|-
CASSPPRTMDSEQYF
TGTGCCAGCTCACCACCCCGGACTATGGATTCCGAGCAGTACTTC